The sample holds many counts of the clone carrying this T cell receptor beta chain. The target antigen is unknown. V gave up 3 bases and J gave up 4 bases, with 8 bases separating them. Germline CDR1 SQVTM, CDR2 ANQGSEA. The CDR3 spans 12 residues. 5'RACE template switching produced TCR cDNA carrying a universal primer site and UMIs. Via MiXCR, TCRdb re-called the 5' RACE reads, giving one row per CDR3 protein. Among about 360,000 distinct CDR3 sequences listed, about 6.2% were seen once. The sample belongs to a study of T cells after yellow fever vaccination. As for the study in general: Fractions of limited cellularity were prepared by means of SMART-Seq v4 Ultra Low Input. Findings and caveats of the study: Repertoires sorted by FACS could include abundant clonotypes that are contaminants from the bulk population.

The chain uses TRBV29-1 and TRBJ2-3; TRBD1 or TRBD2 may be the D gene (5 bases each). The sequenced sample was PBMCs, obtained 5 days after the yellow fever booster vaccination. This sequence was found in a man under 40 who received the YFV17D yellow fever vaccine. CDR3 in amino acids: CSVEVGADTQYF. In nucleotides, the CDR3 is TGCAGCGTTGAGGTGGGGGCAGATACGCAGTATTTT.